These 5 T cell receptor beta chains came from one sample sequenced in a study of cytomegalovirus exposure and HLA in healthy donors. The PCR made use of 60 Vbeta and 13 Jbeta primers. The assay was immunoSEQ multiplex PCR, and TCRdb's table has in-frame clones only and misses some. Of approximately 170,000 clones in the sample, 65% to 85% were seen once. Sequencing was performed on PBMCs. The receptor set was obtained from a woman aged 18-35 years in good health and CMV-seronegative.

CDR3 residues: CASSLVRQSNQPQHF. The CDR3 DNA reads as TGTGCCAGCAGCTTAGTGAGACAGTCCAATCAGCCCCAGCATTTT. The V and J genes are TRBV7-2 and TRBJ1-5; TRBD1 is a possible D gene (5 bases). Germline V gene lookup returns CDR1 SGHTA and CDR2 FQGNSA. Deletions cut 1 base from V and 3 bases from J, with 10 bases between. The CDR3 is made up of 15 amino acids. The full variable domain, rest sourced from reference TRBV7-2 and TRBJ1-5, is GAGVSQSPSNKVTEKGKDVELRCDPISGHTALYWYRQSLGQGLEFLIYFQGNSAPDKSGLPSDRFSAERTGGSVSTLTIQRTQQEDSAVYLCASSLVRQSNQPQHFGDGTRLSIL.

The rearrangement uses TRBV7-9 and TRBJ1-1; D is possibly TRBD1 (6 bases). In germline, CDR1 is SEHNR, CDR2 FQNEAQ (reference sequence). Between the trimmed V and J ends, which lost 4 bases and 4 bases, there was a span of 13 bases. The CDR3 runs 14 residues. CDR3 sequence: CASSSVGAGTEAFF. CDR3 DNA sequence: TGTGCCAGCAGCTCCGTGGGGGCGGGCACTGAAGCTTTCTTT.

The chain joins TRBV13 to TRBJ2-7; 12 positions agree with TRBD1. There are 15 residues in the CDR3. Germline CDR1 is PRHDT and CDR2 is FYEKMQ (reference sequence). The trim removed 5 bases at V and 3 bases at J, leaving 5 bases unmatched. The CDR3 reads CASSGRDRGLYEQYF. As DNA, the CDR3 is TGTGCCAGCAGCGGCCGGGACAGGGGGCTCTACGAGCAGTACTTC.

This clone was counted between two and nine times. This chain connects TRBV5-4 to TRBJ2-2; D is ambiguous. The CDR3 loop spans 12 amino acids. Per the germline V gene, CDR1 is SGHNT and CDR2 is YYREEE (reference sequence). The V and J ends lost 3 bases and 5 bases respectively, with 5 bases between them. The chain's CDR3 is CASSSGTGELFF. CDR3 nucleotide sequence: TGTGCCAGCAGCTCGGGTACCGGGGAGCTGTTTTTT.

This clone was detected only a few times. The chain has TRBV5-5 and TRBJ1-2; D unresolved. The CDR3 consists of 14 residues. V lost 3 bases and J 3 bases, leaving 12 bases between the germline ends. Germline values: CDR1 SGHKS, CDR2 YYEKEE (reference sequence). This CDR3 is CASSYMAEHYGYTF. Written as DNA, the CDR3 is TGTGCCAGCAGCTACATGGCGGAACACTATGGCTACACCTTC.